The 14 T cell receptor beta chains below all came from one sample that was sequenced in a study of siplizumab effects on memory and regulatory T cells. Profiled with immunoSEQ multiplex PCR; TCRdb holds only in-frame clones, not every one. The table records about 100,000 clones, 94% of them present only once. The sequencing input was non-Treg CD4+ T cells sorted from blood. These receptors all come from a human donor in good health.

The genes are TRBV5-6 and TRBJ2-3, with a tentative D call TRBD1 (6 bases). The V gene's germline CDR1 is SGHDT and CDR2 YYEEEE. There are 16 residues in the CDR3. V shed 2 bases and J shed 4 bases, with 17 bases lying between them. The CDR3 sequence is CASSLPGIRGSDTQYF. CDR3 coding DNA: TGTGCCAGCAGCTTACCGGGAATCAGGGGTTCAGATACGCAGTATTTT. The whole variable domain, remainder taken from reference TRBV5-6 and TRBJ2-3, is DAGVTQSPTHLIKTRGQQVTLRCSPKSGHDTVSWYQQALGQGPQFIFQYYEEEERQRGNFPDRFSGHQFPNYSSELNVNALLLGDSALYLCASSLPGIRGSDTQYFGPGTRLTVL.

The rearrangement links TRBV15 to TRBJ2-1, with D hard to call. The CDR3 length is 13 residues. The V end was cut by 6 bases, the J end by 2 bases, with 8 bases between. Germline CDR1 is LNHNV and CDR2 is YYDKDF (reference sequence). CDR3 amino acids: CATRASAYNEQFF. In DNA, the CDR3 is TGTGCCACCAGAGCGAGCGCCTACAATGAGCAGTTCTTC.

V gene TRBV10-3 combines with J gene TRBJ1-1; no definite D call. The ends were cut back, 3 bases at V and 1 base at J, with 12 bases in the middle. Germline V lookup: CDR1 ENHRY, CDR2 SYGVKD. The CDR3 spans 15 residues. The CDR3 nucleotides are TGTGCCATCAGTGAAGGTACAAGGGCGAACACTGAAGCTTTCTTT. Protein product: CAISEGTRANTEAFF.

The chain uses TRBV19 and TRBJ1-2; 7 bases are shared with TRBD1. The germline V gene encodes CDR1 LNHDA and CDR2 SQIVND (reference sequence). Unmatched junction bases numbered 6, after V lost 0 bases and J lost 5 bases. The CDR3 has 15 amino acids. The CDR3 is CASSIEGTAEYGYTF. The CDR3 DNA sequence: TGTGCCAGTAGTATAGAGGGGACAGCGGAATATGGCTACACCTTC.

This chain links TRBV28 with TRBJ1-1; D unresolved. The V gene lost 5 bases and the J gene lost 1 base, with 14 bases spanning the gap. The CDR3 length is 15 residues. Germline V gene lookup returns CDR1 MDHEN and CDR2 SYDVKM. The CDR3 loop reads CASSTRQGRNTEAFF. The CDR3 DNA sequence: TGTGCCAGCAGTACCCGACAAGGGAGGAACACTGAAGCTTTCTTT.

The chain couples TRBV2 to TRBJ2-7; 10 nucleotides agree with TRBD2. The CDR3 consists of 14 residues. Germline-derived CDR1 and CDR2 are SNHLY and FYNNEI. The V segment lost 6 bases and the J segment 2 bases; nucleotides outside the gene matches: 4. In nucleotides, the CDR3 is TGTGCCAGCAGAAAAACTAGCGGGACCTACGAGCAGTACTTC. Translated, it gives CASRKTSGTYEQYF.

This chain uses TRBV5-4 with TRBJ2-7, with D perhaps matching TRBD2 (5 bases). This CDR3 is 14 amino acids long. V was cut by 0 bases and J by 1 base, with 8 bases left in between. Per germline, CDR1 SGHNT and CDR2 YYREEE (reference sequence). CDR3 DNA: TGTGCCAGCAGCTTGGGTGGGAGATCCTACGAGCAGTACTTC. This gives the protein CASSLGGRSYEQYF.

The chain carries TRBV5-1 and TRBJ2-1; the match to TRBD2 covers 13 bases. The CDR3 contains 16 residues. Per germline, CDR1 SGHRS and CDR2 YFSETQ. V shed 1 base, J shed 6 bases, and the junction held 4 bases outside the gene matches. The CDR3 here is CASSLTWTSGSNEQFF. The CDR3 bases are TGCGCCAGCAGCTTGACCTGGACTAGCGGGAGCAATGAGCAGTTCTTC.

This chain uses TRBV11-2 with TRBJ2-7; D is ambiguous. Germline assignment: CDR1 SGHAT and CDR2 FQNNGV. V shed 0 bases and J shed 3 bases, with 15 bases lying between them. The CDR3 sequence is 16 residues long. DNA of the CDR3: TGTGCCAGCAGCTTAGATAACGCGGATCCCCTCTACGAGCAGTACTTC. Its translation: CASSLDNADPLYEQYF. Full variable domain (rest looked up from reference TRBV11-2 and TRBJ2-7): EAGVAQSPRYKIIEKRQSVAFWCNPISGHATLYWYQQILGQGPKLLIQFQNNGVVDDSQLPKDRFSAERLKGVDSTLKIQPAKLEDSAVYLCASSLDNADPLYEQYFGPGTRLTVT.

The genes are TRBV7-3 and TRBJ2-1, with 7 nucleotides matching TRBD2. The germline gives CDR1 SGHTA, CDR2 FQGTGA. The J segment lost 6 bases and the V segment lost 5 bases, leaving 10 bases of the junction unmatched. This CDR3 comprises 15 residues. CDR3 region: CASSDAGTTVNEQFF. The DNA of the CDR3 is TGTGCCAGCAGCGACGCCGGGACTACGGTCAATGAGCAGTTCTTC.

The chain links TRBV19 to TRBJ2-7; 11 nucleotides match TRBD2. Losses at the gene ends were 4 bases for V and 0 bases for J; bases not matched to a gene: 5. Germline CDR1 and CDR2: LNHDA and SQIVND (reference sequence). The CDR3 covers 16 residues. This CDR3 is CASSKRLAGSSYEQYF. The DNA for the CDR3 is TGTGCCAGTAGTAAAAGACTAGCGGGAAGCTCCTACGAGCAGTACTTC.

The rearrangement links TRBV6-1 to TRBJ1-2, with D perhaps TRBD1 (6 bases). The CDR3 totals 15 residues. Germline CDR1 is MNHNS and CDR2 is SASEGT. Trimming left V 0 bases short and J 7 bases short, with 15 bases between. The CDR3 loop reads CASSEATGRAGGYTF. In DNA form, the CDR3 reads TGTGCCAGCAGTGAAGCCACAGGGAGGGCTGGTGGCTACACCTTC.

The chain recombines TRBV19 with TRBJ2-4; 10 nucleotides line up with TRBD1. Trimming at V came to 9 bases and at J to 9 bases, leaving 11 bases not matched to a gene. The CDR3 covers 14 residues. CDR1 is LNHDA and CDR2 is SQIVND in the germline V gene (reference sequence). The CDR3 DNA reads TGTGCCAGCTCACACCGGGACAGGGGTAGCATTCAGTACTTC. It translates to CASSHRDRGSIQYF.

The rearrangement uses TRBV6-1 and TRBJ2-2; 7 nucleotides match TRBD2. Losses at the gene ends were 8 bases for V and 5 bases for J; bases not matched to a gene: 8. The CDR3 length is 14 residues. CDR1 and CDR2 (germline): MNHNS, SASEGT. The CDR3 is CASSGRDGTGELFF. The CDR3 DNA is TGTGCCAGCTCTGGGAGGGATGGGACCGGGGAGCTGTTTTTT.